The subject of this entry is one TCR beta chain. Antigen: not known. The lymph nodes were axillary draining lymph nodes from breast cancer patients. The entry originates in a study of breast tumors, draining lymph nodes, adjacent tissues. Findings and caveats of the study: Luminal-like breast cancer showed significantly higher tumor–nontumor repertoire similarity than basal-like. Compared with lymph nodes, tumors were less diverse; compared with nontumor tissue, more. Most tumor T cells seemingly derive from lymph node, then expand in tumor. Tumor T cell lymph node origin was a supported hypothesis, not proven.

TCRdb recomputed calls from the multiplex PCR reads with MiXCR, one row per CDR3 protein. This table holds over 150,000 distinct CDR3 sequences, roughly a third found once. Germline CDR1 reads MNHEY; CDR2 reads SVGAGI. Trimming at V came to 5 bases and at J to 3 bases, leaving 6 bases not matched to a gene. This CDR3 has 15 residues. This chain links TRBV6-5 with TRBJ1-1; 10 nucleotides align to TRBD1. Specimen: axillary lymph node tissue. The TCR comes from a female donor with breast cancer. Some clones in this sample may be carry-over from other donors' samples. The CDR3 coding sequence is TGTGCCAGCAGTCAACCGGACAGGGGGGACACTGAAGCTTTCTTT. Its protein product is CASSQPDRGDTEAFF.